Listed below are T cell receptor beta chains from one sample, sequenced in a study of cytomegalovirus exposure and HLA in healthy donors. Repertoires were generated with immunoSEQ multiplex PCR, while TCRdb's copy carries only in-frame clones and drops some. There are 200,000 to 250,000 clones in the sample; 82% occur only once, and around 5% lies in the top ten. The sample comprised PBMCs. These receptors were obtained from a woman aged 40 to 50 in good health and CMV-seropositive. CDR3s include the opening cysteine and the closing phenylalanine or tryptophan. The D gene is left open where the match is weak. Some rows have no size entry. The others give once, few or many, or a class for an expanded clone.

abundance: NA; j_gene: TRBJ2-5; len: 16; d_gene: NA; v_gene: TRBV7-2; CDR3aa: CASSLSFAGPQETQYF; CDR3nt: TGTGCCAGCAGCTTATCGTTCGCAGGGCCCCAAGAGACCCAGTACTTC
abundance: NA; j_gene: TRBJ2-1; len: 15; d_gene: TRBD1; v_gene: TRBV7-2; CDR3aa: CASSLVLGGGNEQFF; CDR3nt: TGTGCCAGCAGCCTAGTGTTAGGGGGCGGGAATGAGCAGTTCTTC
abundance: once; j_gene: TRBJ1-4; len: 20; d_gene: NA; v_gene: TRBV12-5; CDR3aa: CASGSQLLLDSHGANEKLFF; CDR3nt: TGTGCTAGTGGATCCCAACTCCTTCTGGACAGCCATGGGGCTAATGAAAAACTGTTTTTT
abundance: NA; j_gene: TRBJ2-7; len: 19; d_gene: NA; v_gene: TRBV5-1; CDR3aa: CASSPMSIITGQSSYEQYF; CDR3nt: TGCGCCAGCAGCCCGATGTCTATTATCACAGGGCAGAGCTCCTACGAGCAGTACTTC
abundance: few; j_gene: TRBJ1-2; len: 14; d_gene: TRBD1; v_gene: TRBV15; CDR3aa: CATSGTGQNYGYTF; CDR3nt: TGTGCCACCAGCGGGACAGGGCAGAACTATGGCTACACCTTC
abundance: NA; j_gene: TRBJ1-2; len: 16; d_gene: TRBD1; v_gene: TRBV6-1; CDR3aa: CASSEADRDSLYGYTF; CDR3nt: TGTGCCAGCAGTGAAGCGGATCGGGACAGCCTCTATGGCTACACCTTC
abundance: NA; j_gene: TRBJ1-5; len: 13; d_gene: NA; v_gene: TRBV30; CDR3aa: CAWSVAGNQPQHF; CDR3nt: TGTGCCTGGAGTGTGGCAGGGAATCAGCCCCAGCATTTT
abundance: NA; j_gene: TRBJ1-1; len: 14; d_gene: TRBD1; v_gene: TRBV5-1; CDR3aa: CASSPGQGPAEAFF; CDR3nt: TGCGCCAGCAGCCCAGGACAGGGTCCGGCTGAAGCTTTCTTT
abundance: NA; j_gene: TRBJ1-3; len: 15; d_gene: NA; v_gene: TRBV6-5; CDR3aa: CASSQLVTEGNTIYF; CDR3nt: TGTGCCAGCAGTCAACTGGTTACTGAGGGAAACACCATATATTTT
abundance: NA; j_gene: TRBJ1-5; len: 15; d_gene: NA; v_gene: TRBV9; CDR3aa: CASSVGGEGNQPQHF; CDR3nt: TGTGCCAGCAGCGTAGGGGGAGAGGGCAATCAGCCCCAGCATTTT
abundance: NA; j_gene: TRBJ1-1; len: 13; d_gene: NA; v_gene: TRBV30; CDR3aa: CAWIGRMNTEAFF; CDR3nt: TGTGCCTGGATAGGGAGAATGAACACTGAAGCTTTCTTT
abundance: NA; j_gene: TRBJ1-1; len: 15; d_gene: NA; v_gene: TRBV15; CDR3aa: CATSREVSAGTEAFF; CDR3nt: TGTGCCACCAGCAGAGAAGTCAGCGCGGGCACTGAAGCTTTCTTT
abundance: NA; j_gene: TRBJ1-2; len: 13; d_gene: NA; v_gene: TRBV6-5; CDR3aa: CASSSLIADGYTF; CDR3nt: TGTGCCAGCAGTTCCCTGATTGCGGATGGCTACACCTTC
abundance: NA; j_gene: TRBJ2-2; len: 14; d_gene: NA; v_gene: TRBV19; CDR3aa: CASTRGSDTGELFF; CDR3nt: TGTGCCAGTACGCGGGGTTCGGACACCGGGGAGCTGTTTTTT
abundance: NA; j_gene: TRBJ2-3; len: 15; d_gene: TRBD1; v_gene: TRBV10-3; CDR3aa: CAISESTGAGDTQYF; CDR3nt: TGTGCCATCAGTGAGTCGACAGGGGCGGGGGATACGCAGTATTTT
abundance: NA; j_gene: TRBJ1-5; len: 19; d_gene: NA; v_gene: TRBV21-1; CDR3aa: CASSKSRDSGAGSNQPQHF; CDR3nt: TGTGCCAGCAGCAAATCCCGGGACAGTGGTGCCGGTAGCAATCAGCCCCAGCATTTT
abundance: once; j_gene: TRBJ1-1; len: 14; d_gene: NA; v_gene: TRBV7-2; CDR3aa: CASSYHRAGTEAFF; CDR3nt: TGTGCCAGCAGCTACCACAGGGCGGGCACTGAAGCTTTCTTT
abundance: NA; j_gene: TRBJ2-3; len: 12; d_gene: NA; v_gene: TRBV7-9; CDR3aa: CSSSLERSTQYF; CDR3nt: TGTTCCAGCAGCTTAGAAAGGAGTACGCAGTATTTT
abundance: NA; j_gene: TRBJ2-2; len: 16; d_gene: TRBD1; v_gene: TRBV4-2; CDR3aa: CASSQVGQGNTGELFF; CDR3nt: TGTGCCAGCAGCCAAGTGGGACAGGGGAACACCGGGGAGCTGTTTTTT
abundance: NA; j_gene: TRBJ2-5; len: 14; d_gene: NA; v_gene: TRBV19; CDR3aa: CASSIYGEQETQYF; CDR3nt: TGTGCCAGTAGTATATACGGAGAACAAGAGACCCAGTACTTC
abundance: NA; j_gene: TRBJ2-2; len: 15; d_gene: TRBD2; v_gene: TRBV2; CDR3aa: CASSSGTSGTGELFF; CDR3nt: TGTGCCAGCAGTTCCGGGACTAGCGGCACCGGGGAGCTGTTTTTT
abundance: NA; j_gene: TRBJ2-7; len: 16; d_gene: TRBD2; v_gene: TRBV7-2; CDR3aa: CASSLDVAGVWGEQYF; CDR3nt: TGTGCCAGCAGCTTAGATGTAGCGGGAGTCTGGGGCGAGCAGTACTTC
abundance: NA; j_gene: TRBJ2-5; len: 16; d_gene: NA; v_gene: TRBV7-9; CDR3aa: CASSIEGSARSETQYF; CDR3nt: TGTGCCAGCAGCATAGAGGGTAGCGCGAGATCAGAGACCCAGTACTTC
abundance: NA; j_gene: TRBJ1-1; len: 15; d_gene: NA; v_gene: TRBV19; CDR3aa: CASNLGSTMNTEAFF; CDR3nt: TGTGCCAGTAACTTGGGCAGTACAATGAACACTGAAGCTTTCTTT
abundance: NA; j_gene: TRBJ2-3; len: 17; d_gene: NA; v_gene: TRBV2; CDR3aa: CASSNVRLRGRGDAQYF; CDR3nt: TGTGCCAGCAGTAACGTACGTCTGCGGGGGCGAGGGGATGCGCAGTATTTT
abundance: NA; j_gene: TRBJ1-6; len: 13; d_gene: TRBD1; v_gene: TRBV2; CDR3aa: CASGGQENSPLHF; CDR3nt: TGTGCCAGCGGGGGACAGGAGAATTCCCCCCTCCACTTT
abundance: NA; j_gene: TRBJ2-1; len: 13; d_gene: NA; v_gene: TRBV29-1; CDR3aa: CSVEQRPSTGQFF; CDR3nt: TGCAGCGTTGAACAACGGCCGTCGACGGGGCAGTTCTTC
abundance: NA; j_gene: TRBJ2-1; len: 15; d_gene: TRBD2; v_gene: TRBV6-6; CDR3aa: CASSSWTSGRNEQFF; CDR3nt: TGTGCCAGCAGTTCTTGGACTAGCGGGAGGAATGAGCAGTTCTTC
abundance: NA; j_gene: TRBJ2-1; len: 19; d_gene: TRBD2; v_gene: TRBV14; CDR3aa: CASSQGHGTSGSSYNEQFF; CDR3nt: TGTGCCAGCAGCCAAGGACATGGGACTAGCGGGAGCTCCTACAATGAGCAGTTCTTC
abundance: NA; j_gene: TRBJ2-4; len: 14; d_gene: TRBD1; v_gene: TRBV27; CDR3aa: CASSGDRAWSIQYF; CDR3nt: TGTGCCAGCTCAGGGGACAGGGCTTGGAGCATTCAGTACTTC
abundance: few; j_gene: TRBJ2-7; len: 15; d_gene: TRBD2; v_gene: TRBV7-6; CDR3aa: CASSLGSGGSYEQYF; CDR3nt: TGTGCCAGCAGCTTAGGAAGCGGGGGGAGTTACGAGCAGTACTTC
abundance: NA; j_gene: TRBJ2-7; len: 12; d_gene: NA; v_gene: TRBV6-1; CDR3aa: CASTRNSYEQYF; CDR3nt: TGTGCCAGCACGCGGAATTCCTACGAGCAGTACTTC
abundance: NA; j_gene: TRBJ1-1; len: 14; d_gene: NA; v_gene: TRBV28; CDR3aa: CASSPSLRSTEAFF; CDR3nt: TGTGCCAGCAGCCCTTCCCTTCGGAGCACTGAAGCTTTCTTT
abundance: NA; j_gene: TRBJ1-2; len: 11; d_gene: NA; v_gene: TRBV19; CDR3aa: CASFSNYGYTF; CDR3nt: TGTGCCAGCTTCTCGAACTATGGCTACACCTTC
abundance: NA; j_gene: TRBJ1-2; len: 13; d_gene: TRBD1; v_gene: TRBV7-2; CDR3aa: CASSNGQGYGYTF; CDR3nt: TGTGCCAGCAGCAACGGACAGGGTTATGGCTACACCTTC
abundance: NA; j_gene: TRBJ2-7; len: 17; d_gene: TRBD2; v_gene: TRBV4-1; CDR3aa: CASSQGGVTSGFYEQYF; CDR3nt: TGCGCCAGCAGCCAAGGGGGGGTGACTAGCGGATTCTACGAGCAGTACTTC
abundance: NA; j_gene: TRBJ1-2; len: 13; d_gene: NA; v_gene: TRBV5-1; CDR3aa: CASSLDRNYGYTF; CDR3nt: TGCGCCAGCAGCTTGGACAGGAACTATGGCTACACCTTC
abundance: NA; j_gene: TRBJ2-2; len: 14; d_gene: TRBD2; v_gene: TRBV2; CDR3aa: CASSEGSGAGELFF; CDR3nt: TGTGCCAGCAGTGAGGGTAGCGGGGCCGGGGAGCTGTTTTTT
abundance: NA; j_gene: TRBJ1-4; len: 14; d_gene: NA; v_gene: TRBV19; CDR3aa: CASSARGYDEKLFF; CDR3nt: TGTGCCAGTAGTGCGAGGGGGTACGATGAAAAACTGTTTTTT
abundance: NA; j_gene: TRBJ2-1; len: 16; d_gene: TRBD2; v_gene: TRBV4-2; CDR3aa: CASSPNRGGSYNEQFF; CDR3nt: TGTGCCAGCAGCCCCAACCGGGGGGGCTCCTACAATGAGCAGTTCTTC
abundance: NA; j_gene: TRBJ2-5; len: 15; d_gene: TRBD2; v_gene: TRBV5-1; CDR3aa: CASSSGVAGQETQYF; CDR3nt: TGCGCCAGCAGCTCGGGGGTAGCGGGCCAAGAGACCCAGTACTTC
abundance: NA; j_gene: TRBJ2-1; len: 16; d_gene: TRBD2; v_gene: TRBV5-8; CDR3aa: CASSLGTSGSIDEQFF; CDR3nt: TGTGCCAGCAGCTTGGGGACTAGCGGGAGTATCGATGAGCAGTTCTTC
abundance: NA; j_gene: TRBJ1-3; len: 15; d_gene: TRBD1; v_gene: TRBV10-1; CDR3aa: CASSDHRGPGNTIYF; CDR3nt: TGCGCCAGCAGTGACCACAGGGGACCTGGAAACACCATATATTTT
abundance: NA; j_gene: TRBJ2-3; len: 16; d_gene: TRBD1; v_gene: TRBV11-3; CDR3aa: CASSLGNRGRADTQYF; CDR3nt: TGTGCCAGCAGCTTAGGTAACAGGGGTAGGGCAGATACGCAGTATTTT
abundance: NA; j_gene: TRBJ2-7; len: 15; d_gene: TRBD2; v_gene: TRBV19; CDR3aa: CASSPGLVGVYEQYF; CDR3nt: TGTGCCAGTAGCCCGGGACTAGTTGGTGTGTACGAGCAGTACTTC
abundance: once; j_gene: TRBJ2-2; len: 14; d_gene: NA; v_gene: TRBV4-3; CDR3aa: CASSLQVNTGELFF; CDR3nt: TGCGCCAGCAGTTTGCAGGTTAACACCGGGGAGCTGTTTTTT
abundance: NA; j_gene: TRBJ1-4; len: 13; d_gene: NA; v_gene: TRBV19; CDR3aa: CASMGQGNEKLFF; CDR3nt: TGTGCCAGTATGGGGCAGGGTAATGAAAAACTGTTTTTT
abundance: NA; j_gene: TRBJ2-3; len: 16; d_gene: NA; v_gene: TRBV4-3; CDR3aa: CASSQEGDSSTDTQYF; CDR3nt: TGCGCCAGCAGCCAAGAAGGGGACTCCAGCACAGATACGCAGTATTTT